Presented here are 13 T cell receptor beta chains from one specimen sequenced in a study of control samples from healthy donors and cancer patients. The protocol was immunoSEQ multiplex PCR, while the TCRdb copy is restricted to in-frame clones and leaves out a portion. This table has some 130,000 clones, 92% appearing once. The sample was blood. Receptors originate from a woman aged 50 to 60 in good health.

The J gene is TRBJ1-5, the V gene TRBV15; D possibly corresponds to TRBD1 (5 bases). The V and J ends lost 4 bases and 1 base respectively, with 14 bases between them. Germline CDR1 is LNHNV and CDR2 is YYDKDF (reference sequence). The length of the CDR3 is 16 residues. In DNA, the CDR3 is TGTGCCACCAGCACCACCGGGACGGTGAGCAATCAGCCCCAGCATTTT. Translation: CATSTTGTVSNQPQHF.

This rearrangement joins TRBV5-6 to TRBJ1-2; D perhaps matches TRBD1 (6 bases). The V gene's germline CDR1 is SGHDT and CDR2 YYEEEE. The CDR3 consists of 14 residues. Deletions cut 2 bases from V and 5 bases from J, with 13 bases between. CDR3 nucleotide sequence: TGTGCCAGCAGCTTTGGGCAGGGGCCATATGGCTACACCTTC. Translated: CASSFGQGPYGYTF.

The CDR3 DNA follows: TGTGCCAGTGGCGGACCGAACACCGGGGAGCTGTTTTTT. It translates to CASGGPNTGELFF. This chain connects TRBV19 to TRBJ2-2, with D uncertain. Germline-derived CDR1 and CDR2 are LNHDA and SQIVND (reference sequence). The CDR3 is 13 amino acids. V was shortened by 8 bases and J by 0 bases, with 7 bases between the two germline ends.

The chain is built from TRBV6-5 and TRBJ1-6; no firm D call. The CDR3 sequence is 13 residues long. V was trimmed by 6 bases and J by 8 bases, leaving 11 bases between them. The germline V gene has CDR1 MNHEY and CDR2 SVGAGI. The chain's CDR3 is CASRGSYDSPLHF. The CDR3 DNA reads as TGTGCCAGCAGGGGCTCGTATGATTCACCCCTCCACTTT.

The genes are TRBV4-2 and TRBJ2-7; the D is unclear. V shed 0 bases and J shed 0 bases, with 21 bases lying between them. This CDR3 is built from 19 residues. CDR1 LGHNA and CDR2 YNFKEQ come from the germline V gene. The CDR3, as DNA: TGTGCCAGCAGCCAAGACCCTCCGGGTGGAGTAGGTGCCTCCTACGAGCAGTACTTC. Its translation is CASSQDPPGGVGASYEQYF.

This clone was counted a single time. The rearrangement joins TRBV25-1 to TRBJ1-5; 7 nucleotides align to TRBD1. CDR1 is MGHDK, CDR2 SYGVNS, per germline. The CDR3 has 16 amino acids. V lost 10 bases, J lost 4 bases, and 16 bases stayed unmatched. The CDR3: CATKSNRDSQNQPQHF. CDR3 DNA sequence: TGTGCCACAAAATCAAACCGGGACAGTCAAAATCAGCCCCAGCATTTT. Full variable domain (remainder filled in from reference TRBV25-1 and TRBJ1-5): EADIYQTPRYLVIGTGKKITLECSQTMGHDKMYWYQQDPGMELHLIHYSYGVNSTEKGDLSSESTVSRIRTEHFPLTLESARPSHTSQYLCATKSNRDSQNQPQHFGDGTRLSIL.

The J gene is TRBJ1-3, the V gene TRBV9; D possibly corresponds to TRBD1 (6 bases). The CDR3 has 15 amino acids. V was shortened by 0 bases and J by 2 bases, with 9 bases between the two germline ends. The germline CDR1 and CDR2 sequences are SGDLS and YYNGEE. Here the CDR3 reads CASSVVEGAGNTIYF. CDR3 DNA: TGTGCCAGCAGCGTAGTTGAGGGGGCTGGAAACACCATATATTTT. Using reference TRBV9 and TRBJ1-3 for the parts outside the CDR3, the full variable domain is DSGVTQTPKHLITATGQRVTLRCSPRSGDLSVYWYQQSLDQGLQFLIQYYNGEERAKGNILERFSAQQFPDLHSELNLSSLELGDSALYFCASSVVEGAGNTIYFGEGSWLTVV.

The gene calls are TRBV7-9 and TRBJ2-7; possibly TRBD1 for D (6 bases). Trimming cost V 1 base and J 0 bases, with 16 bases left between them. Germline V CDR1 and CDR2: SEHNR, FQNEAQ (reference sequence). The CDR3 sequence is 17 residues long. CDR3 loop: CASSLVRQGTNSYEQYF. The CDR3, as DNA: TGTGCCAGCAGCTTAGTCCGTCAGGGGACCAACTCCTACGAGCAGTACTTC.

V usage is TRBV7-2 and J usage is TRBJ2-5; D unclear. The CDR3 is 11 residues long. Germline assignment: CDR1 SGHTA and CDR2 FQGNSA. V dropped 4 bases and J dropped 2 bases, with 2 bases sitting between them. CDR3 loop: CASSSQETQYF. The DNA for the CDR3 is TGTGCCAGCAGCTCTCAAGAGACCCAGTACTTC. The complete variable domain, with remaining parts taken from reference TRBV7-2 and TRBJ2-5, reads GAGVSQSPSNKVTEKGKDVELRCDPISGHTALYWYRQSLGQGLEFLIYFQGNSAPDKSGLPSDRFSAERTGGSVSTLTIQRTQQEDSAVYLCASSSQETQYFGPGTRLLVL.

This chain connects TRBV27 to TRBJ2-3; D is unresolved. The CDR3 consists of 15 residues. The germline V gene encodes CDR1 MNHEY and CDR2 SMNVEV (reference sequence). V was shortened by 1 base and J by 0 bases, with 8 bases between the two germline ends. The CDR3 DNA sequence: TGTGCCAGCAGTTTATGGGCCCAGAGCACAGATACGCAGTATTTT. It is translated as CASSLWAQSTDTQYF.

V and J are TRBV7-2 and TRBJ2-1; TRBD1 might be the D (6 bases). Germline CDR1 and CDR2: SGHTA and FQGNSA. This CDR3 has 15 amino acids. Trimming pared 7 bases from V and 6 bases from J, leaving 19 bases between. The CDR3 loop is CASIPTGIFVNEQFF. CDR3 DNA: TGTGCCAGCATCCCTACAGGGATATTTGTCAATGAGCAGTTCTTC.

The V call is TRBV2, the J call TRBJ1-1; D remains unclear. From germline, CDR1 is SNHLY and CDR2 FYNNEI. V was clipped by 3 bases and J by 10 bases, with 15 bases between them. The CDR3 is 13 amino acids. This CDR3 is CASSEQWESGAFF. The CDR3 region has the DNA TGTGCCAGCAGTGAGCAGTGGGAAAGCGGAGCTTTCTTT.

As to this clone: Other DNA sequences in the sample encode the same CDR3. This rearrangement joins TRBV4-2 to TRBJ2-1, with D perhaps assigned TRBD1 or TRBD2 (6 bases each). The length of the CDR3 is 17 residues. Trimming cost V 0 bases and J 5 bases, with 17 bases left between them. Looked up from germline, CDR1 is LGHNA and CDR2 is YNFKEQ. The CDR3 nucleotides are TGTGCCAGCAGCCAAGATCTCACAGGGAGGCGCCACAATGAGCAGTTCTTC. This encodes CASSQDLTGRRHNEQFF.